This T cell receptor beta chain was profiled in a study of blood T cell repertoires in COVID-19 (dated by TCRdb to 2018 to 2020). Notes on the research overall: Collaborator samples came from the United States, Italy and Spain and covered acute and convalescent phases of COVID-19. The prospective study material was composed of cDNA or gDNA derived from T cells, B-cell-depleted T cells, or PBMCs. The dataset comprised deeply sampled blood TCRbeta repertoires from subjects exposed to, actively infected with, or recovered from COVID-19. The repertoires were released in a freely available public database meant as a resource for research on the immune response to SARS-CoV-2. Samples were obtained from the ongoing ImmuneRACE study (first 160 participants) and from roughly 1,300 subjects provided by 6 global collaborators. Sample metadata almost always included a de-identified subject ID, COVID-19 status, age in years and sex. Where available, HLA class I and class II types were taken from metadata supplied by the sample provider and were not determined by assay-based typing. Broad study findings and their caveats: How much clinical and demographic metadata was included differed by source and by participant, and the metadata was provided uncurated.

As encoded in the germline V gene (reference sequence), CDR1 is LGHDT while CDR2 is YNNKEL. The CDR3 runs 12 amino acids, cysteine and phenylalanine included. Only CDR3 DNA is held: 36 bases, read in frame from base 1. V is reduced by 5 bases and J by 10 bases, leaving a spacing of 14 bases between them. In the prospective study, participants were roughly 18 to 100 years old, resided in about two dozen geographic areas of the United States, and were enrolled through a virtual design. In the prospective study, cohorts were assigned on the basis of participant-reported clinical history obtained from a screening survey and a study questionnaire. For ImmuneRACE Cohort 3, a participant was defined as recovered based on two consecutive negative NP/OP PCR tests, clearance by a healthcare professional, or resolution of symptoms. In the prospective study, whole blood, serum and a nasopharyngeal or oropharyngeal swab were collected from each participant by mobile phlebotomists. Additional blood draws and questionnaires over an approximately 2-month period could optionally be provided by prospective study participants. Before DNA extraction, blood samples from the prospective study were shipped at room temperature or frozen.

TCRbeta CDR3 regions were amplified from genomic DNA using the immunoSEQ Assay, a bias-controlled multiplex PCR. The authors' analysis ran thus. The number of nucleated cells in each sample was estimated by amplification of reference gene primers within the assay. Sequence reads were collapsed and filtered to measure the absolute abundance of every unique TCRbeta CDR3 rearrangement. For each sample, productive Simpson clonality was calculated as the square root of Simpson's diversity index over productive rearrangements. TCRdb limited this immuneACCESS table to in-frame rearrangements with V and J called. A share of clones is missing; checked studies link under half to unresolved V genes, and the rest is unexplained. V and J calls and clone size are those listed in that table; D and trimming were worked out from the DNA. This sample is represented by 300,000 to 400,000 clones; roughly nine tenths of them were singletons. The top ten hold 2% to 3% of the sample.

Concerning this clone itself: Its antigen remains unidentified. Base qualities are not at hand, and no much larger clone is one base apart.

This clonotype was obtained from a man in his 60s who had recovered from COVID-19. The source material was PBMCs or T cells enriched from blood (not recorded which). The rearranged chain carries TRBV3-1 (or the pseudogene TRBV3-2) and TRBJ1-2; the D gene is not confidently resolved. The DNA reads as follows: TGTGCCAGCAGCATCCGCGGAGGGAACTACACCTTC. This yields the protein CASSIRGGNYTF.